This record looks at one T cell receptor (beta chain) sequence and its context. No antigen is known for it. An end of the junction differs from the germline gene, which may be a read error. The investigators made TCR beta cDNA from about 510 ng total RNA, using a constant-region primer. What produced the TCR beta libraries was three nested multiplex PCR rounds using slightly modified ARM-PCR. In TCRdb, the multiplex PCR reads were re-called with MiXCR into one record per CDR3 protein. The profile shows 300,000 to 400,000 distinct CDR3 sequences, around three fifths of them singletons. The data belong to a study of tumor-infiltrating lymphocytes in primary liver carcinoma. Across the study: The five patients, who were men and women, ranged in age from 30 to 69 years. Productive TCRbeta reads per sample were roughly 3.5 to 8 million, not differing by tissue. General study points: Samples, which were bulk and unsorted, did not allow CD4+ and CD8+ repertoires to be compared. Among the pair types, tumor region pairs showed more overlap than tumor-adjacent and tumor-blood pairs.

Unsorted whole blood yielded the blood RNA, and germline DNA was also extracted. This TCR was sampled from a man aged 40-49 years with primary liver carcinoma and hepatitis B virus infection. Sequencing was performed on peripheral blood.

CDR3 in amino acids: CASREQGTDYEQYF. DNA of the CDR3: TGTGCCAGCAGGGAACAGGGGACGGACTACGAGCAGTATTTC. The gene calls are TRBV11-3 and TRBJ2-7; possibly TRBD1 for D (7 bases). The CDR3 extends over 14 amino acids. Germline V gene sequence: CDR1 SGHNT, CDR2 YENEEA. Complete variable domain (other parts from reference TRBV11-3 and TRBJ2-7): EAGVVQSPRYKIIEKKQPVAFWCNPISGHNTLYWYLQNLGQGPELLIRYENEEAVDDSQLPKDRFSAERLKGVDSTLKIQPAELGDSAVYLCASREQGTDYEQYFGPGTRLTVT.